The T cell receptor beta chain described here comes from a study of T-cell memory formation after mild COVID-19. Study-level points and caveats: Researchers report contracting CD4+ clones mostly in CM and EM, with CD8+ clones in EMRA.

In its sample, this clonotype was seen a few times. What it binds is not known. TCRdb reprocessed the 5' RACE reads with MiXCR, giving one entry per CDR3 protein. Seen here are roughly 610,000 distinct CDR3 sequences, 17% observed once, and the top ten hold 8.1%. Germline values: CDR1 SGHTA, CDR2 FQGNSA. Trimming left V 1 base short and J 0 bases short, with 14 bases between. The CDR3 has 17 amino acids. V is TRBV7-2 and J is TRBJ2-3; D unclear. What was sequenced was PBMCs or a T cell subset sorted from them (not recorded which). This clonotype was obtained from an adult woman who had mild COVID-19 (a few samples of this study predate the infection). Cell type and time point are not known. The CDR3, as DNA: TGTGCCAGCAGCTTAGGCGTGTTGGCAGGAAGCACAGATACGCAGTATTTT. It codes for CASSLGVLAGSTDTQYF.